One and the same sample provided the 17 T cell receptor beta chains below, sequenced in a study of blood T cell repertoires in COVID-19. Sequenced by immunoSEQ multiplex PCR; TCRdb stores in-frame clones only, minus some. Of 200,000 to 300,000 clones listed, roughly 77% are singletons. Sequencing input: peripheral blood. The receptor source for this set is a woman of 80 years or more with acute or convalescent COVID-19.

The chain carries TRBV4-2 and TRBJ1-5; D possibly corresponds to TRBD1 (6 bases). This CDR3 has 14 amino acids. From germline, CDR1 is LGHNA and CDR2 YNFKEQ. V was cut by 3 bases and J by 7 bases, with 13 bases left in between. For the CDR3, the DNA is TGTGCCAGCAGCCAGGGCGGGGGCGGGCAGCCCCAGCATTTT. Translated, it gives CASSQGGGGQPQHF.

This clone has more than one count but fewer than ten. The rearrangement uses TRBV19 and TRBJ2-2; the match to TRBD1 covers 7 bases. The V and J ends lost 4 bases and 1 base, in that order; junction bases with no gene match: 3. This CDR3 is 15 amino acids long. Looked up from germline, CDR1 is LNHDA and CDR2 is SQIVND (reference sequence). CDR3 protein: CASSKGAWNTGELFF. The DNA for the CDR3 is TGTGCCAGTAGTAAGGGGGCCTGGAACACCGGGGAGCTGTTTTTT.

The CDR3 loop is CASSRVGRTAKPYEQYF. The CDR3 nucleotides are TGTGCCAGCTCAAGGGTGGGGCGGACAGCTAAACCCTACGAGCAGTACTTC. V gene TRBV18 combines with J gene TRBJ2-7; D possibly corresponds to TRBD1 (6 bases). V lost 5 bases to trimming and J lost 2 bases, with 22 bases between them. The CDR3 covers 17 residues. Germline-derived CDR1 and CDR2 are KGHSH and LQKENI.

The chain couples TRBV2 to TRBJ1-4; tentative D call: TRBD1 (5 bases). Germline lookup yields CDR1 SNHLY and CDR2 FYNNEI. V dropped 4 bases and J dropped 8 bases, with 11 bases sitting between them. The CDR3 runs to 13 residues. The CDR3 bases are TGTGCCAGCAGTGGACAGCCCGGAGAAAAACTGTTTTTT. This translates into CASSGQPGEKLFF.

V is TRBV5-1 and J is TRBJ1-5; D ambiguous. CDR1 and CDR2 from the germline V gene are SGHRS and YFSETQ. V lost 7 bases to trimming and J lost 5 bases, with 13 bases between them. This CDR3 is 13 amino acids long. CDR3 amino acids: CASSPGLDQPQHF. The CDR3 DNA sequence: TGCGCCAGCTCACCGGGTCTCGATCAGCCCCAGCATTTT.

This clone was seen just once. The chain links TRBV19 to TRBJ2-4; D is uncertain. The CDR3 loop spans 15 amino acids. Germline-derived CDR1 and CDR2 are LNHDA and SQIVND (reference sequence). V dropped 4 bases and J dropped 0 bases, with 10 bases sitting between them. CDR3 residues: CASSTATLAKNIQYF. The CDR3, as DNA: TGTGCCAGTAGTACCGCGACACTAGCCAAAAACATTCAGTACTTC.

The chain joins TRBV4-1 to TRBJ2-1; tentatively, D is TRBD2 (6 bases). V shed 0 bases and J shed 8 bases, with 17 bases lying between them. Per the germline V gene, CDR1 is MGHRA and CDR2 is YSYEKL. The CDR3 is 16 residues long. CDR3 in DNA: TGCGCCAGCAGCCAAGACGGCAGGACGGGGAGGTATGAGCAGTTCTTC. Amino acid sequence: CASSQDGRTGRYEQFF.

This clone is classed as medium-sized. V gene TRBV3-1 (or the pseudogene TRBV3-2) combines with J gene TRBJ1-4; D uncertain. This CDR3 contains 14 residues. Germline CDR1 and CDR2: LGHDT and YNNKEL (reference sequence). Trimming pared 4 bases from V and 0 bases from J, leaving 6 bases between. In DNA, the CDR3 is TGTGCCAGCAGCCTCAGAACAACTAATGAAAAACTGTTTTTT. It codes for CASSLRTTNEKLFF.

The CDR3 loop reads CASSPQGRNGELFF. The CDR3 region has the DNA TGTGCCAGCAGCCCGCAGGGCCGCAACGGGGAGCTGTTTTTT. V and J are TRBV11-3 and TRBJ2-2; possibly TRBD1 for D (5 bases). The V gene's germline CDR1 is SGHNT and CDR2 YENEEA. The CDR3 has 14 residues. Trimming shortened V by 5 bases and J by 7 bases, and 14 bases separated the two germline ends.

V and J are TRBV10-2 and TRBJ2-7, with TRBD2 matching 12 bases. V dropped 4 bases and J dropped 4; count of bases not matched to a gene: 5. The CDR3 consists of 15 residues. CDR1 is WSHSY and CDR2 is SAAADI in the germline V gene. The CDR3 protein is CASSASGRVGYEQYF. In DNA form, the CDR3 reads TGCGCCAGCAGTGCTAGCGGGAGGGTGGGGTACGAGCAGTACTTC.

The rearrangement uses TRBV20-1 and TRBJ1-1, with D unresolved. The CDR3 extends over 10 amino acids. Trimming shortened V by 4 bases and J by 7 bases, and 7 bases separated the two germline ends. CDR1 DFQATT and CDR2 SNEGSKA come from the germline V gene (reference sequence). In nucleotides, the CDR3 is TGCAGTGCTATCGAGGGTGAAGCTTTCTTT. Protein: CSAIEGEAFF.

The CDR3 DNA reads TGCGCCAGCAGTCAGCCGGGGGTTAGTCACAATGAGCAGTTCTTC. It specifies CASSQPGVSHNEQFF. This chain uses TRBV5-1 with TRBJ2-1, with a tentative D call TRBD2 (6 bases). Trimming removed 5 bases at V and 5 bases at J, with 17 bases between. Looked up from germline, CDR1 is SGHRS and CDR2 is YFSETQ. The CDR3 runs 15 residues.

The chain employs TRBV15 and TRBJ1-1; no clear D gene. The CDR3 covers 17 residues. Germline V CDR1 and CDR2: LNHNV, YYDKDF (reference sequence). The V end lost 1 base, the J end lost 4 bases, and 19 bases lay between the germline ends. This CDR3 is CATSRGQGWGGITEAFF. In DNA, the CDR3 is TGTGCCACCAGCAGAGGACAAGGTTGGGGAGGGATCACTGAAGCTTTCTTT.

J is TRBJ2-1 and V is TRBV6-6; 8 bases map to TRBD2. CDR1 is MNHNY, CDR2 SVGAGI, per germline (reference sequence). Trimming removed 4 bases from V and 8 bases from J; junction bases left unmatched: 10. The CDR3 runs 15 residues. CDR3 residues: CASSSLRGGTDEQFF. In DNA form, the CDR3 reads TGTGCCAGCAGTTCATTACGGGGGGGTACAGATGAGCAGTTCTTC.

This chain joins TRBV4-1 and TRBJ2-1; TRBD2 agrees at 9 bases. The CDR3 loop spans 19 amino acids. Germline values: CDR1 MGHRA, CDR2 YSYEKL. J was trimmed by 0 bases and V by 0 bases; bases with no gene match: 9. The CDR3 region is CASSQDFSGGQSSYNEQFF. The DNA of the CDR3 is TGCGCCAGCAGCCAAGATTTTAGCGGGGGCCAGAGCTCCTACAATGAGCAGTTCTTC.

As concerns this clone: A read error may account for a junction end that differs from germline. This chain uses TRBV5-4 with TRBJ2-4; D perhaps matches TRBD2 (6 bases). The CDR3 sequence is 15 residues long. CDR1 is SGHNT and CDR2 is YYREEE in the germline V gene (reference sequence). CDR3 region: CASSLAGGAQNIQYF. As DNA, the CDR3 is TGTGCCAGCAGCTTGGCCGGGGGTGCCCAAAACATTCAATACTTC.

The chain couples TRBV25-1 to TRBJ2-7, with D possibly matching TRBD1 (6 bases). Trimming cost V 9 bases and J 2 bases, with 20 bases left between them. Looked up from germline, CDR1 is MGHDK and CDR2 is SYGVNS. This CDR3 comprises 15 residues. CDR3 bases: TGTGCCAGTGCTCCGGGACATAGCCTAACCTACGAGCAGTACTTC. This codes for CASAPGHSLTYEQYF.